This TCR beta chain was profiled in a study of vaccination and CD4 T cells after COVID-19. Treatment given: roughly 10-day PBMC culture with coronavirus spike peptide pools or control peptides (ViraFEST assay). Those CD4+ T cells from the unexposed donor predate the COVID-19 pandemic (2011-2018). Alongside 7.5 to 10 IU/ml IL-2 and roughly 9.5 ug/ml peptide pools, PBMCs were cultured at some 1.9 million per well. Subject to cell availability, CD4+ T cells from unexposed donors were probed with SARS-CoV-2 S/N and four cold-coronavirus spikes. Cultured CD4+ T-cell DNA underwent Oncomine TCR Beta short-read sequencing. MiXCR, run by TCRdb on the PCR reads, gives a single entry per CDR3 protein. Among 2,000 to 3,000 distinct CDR3 sequences, less than 45% were seen once, and the ten largest hold roughly 80%. Trimming pared 1 base from V and 4 bases from J, leaving 8 bases between. The CDR3 has 12 amino acids. Germline assignment: CDR1 DFQATT and CDR2 SNEGSKA (reference sequence).

Worth noting for this clonotype: What it binds is unknown.

The TCR comes from a human donor in good health. Sequenced material: CD4+ T cells from blood, cultured in vitro. V is TRBV20-1 and J is TRBJ2-7; D is uncertain. In nucleotides, the CDR3 is TGCAGTGCTAGAGCGTACGGTTACGAGCAGTACTTC. The encoded protein is CSARAYGYEQYF.